The 8 T cell receptor beta chains below were found in one sample sequenced in a study of T-cell memory formation after mild COVID-19 (dated by TCRdb to about 2021). Libraries were constructed by 5' RACE. Sequenced using an Illumina NovaSeq 6000. TCRdb trimmed the raw reads at Q25, called clones with MiXCR and kept productive beta chains. Rows merge per CDR3 protein into single entries with the most common DNA and genes. The sample includes around 250,000 distinct CDR3 sequences, with over 9% observed a single time. 22% of the sample lies in the top ten. What was sequenced was PBMCs or a T cell subset sorted from them (not recorded which). Receptor source: a man in his late teens or twenties who had mild COVID-19 (a few samples of this study predate the infection). The sample titles of this study are shuffled in the database, so cell type and time point are left out; the donor was told from shared clones.

A few counts support this clonotype. The chain carries TRBV19 and TRBJ2-3, with D tentatively TRBD2 (6 bases). Trimming stripped 0 bases from V and 0 bases from J, with 13 bases between. The CDR3 has 17 residues. The germline V gene encodes CDR1 LNHDA and CDR2 SQIVND (reference sequence). CDR3 DNA: TGTGCCAGTAGTATAGATCTTGCGGGGCCAAGCACAGATACGCAGTATTTT. Translation gives CASSIDLAGPSTDTQYF. Drawing the rest from reference TRBV19 and TRBJ2-3, the complete variable domain is DGGITQSPKYLFRKEGQNVTLSCEQNLNHDAMYWYRQDPGQGLRLIYYSQIVNDFQKGDIAEGYSVSREKKESFPLTVTSAQKNPTAFYLCASSIDLAGPSTDTQYFGPGTRLTVL.

This clonotype occurred a few times. This chain links TRBV7-2 with TRBJ2-1; a weak D match, TRBD1 (6 bases). The V end lost 5 bases, the J end lost 9 bases, and 11 bases lay between the germline ends. The length of the CDR3 is 12 residues. Germline V gene sequence: CDR1 SGHTA, CDR2 FQGNSA. CDR3 residues: CASSVRGGEQFF. The CDR3 coding sequence is TGTGCCAGCAGCGTGCGAGGGGGTGAGCAGTTCTTC.

The rearrangement links TRBV12-3 or TRBV12-4 to TRBJ1-5, with D uncertain. Trimming removed 4 bases at V and 1 base at J, with 14 bases between. The CDR3 covers 16 residues. The CDR3 bases are TGTGCCAGCAGTTCATTTCACGGAGCAAGCAATCAGCCCCAGCATTTT. Translation gives CASSSFHGASNQPQHF.

The chain joins TRBV27 to TRBJ2-7; D unclear. Looked up from germline, CDR1 is MNHEY and CDR2 is SMNVEV (reference sequence). The V and J ends lost 8 bases and 6 bases respectively, with 20 bases between them. The CDR3 runs to 14 residues. The CDR3 coding sequence is TGTGCCAGCCGTAGTGGGCTTGTCAGAGGCGAGCAGTACTTC. It is translated as CASRSGLVRGEQYF.

This chain links TRBV6-2 or TRBV6-3 with TRBJ2-3; weak D call: TRBD2 (6 bases). V was trimmed by 1 base and J by 4 bases, leaving 9 bases between them. The CDR3 loop spans 14 amino acids. In germline, CDR1 is MNHEY, CDR2 SVGEGT. The CDR3 sequence: CASSYFGSPDTQYF. The CDR3, as DNA: TGTGCCAGCAGTTACTTCGGGAGTCCAGATACGCAGTATTTT.

The chain joins TRBV7-2 to TRBJ1-1, with 7 positions matching TRBD1. This CDR3 is built from 14 residues. The junction had 7 bases not matched to a gene; V was cut back by 5 bases and J by 4 bases. CDR1 and CDR2 (germline): SGHTA, FQGNSA. CDR3 in DNA: TGTGCCAGCAGCGTAGGGGGCTGGGGCACTGAAGCTTTCTTT. Translating gives CASSVGGWGTEAFF.

The V call is TRBV4-3, the J call TRBJ1-3, with D uncertain. V was shortened by 0 bases and J by 4 bases, with 13 bases between the two germline ends. CDR1 and CDR2 (germline): LGHNA, YSLEER. This CDR3 region has 16 residues. CDR3 coding DNA: TGCGCCAGCAGCCAAGATCCGAGAGGTACGGGAAACACCATATATTTT. Translating it yields CASSQDPRGTGNTIYF.

V usage is TRBV20-1 and J usage is TRBJ2-1, with 7 bases lining up with TRBD1. The trim removed 4 bases at V and 7 bases at J, leaving 1 base unmatched. This CDR3 spans 11 amino acids. The germline CDR1 and CDR2 sequences are DFQATT and SNEGSKA (reference sequence). CDR3 amino acids: CSAKDRNEQFF. Here the CDR3 DNA reads TGCAGTGCTAAGGACAGGAATGAGCAGTTCTTC.